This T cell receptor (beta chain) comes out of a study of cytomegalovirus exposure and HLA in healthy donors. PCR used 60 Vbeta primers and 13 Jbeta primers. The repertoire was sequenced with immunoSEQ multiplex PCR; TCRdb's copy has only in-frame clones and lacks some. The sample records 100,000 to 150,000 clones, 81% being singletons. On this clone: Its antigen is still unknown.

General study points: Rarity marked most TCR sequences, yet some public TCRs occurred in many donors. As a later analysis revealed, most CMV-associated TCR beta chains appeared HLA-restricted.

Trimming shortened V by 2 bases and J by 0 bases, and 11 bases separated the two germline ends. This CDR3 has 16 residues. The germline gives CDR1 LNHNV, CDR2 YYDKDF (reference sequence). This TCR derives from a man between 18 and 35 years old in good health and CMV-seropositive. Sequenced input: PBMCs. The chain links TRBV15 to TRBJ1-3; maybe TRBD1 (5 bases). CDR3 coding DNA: TGTGCCACCAGCAGATGGGCGGGACTCTCTGGAAACACCATATATTTT. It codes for CATSRWAGLSGNTIYF.